Shown below are 10 T cell receptor beta chains from a single sample sequenced in a study of cytomegalovirus exposure and HLA in healthy donors. It was with 60 Vbeta and 13 Jbeta primers that the PCR ran. Clones were sequenced by immunoSEQ multiplex PCR, and TCRdb holds only the in-frame ones, with some missing. The sample shows roughly 96,000 clones, roughly 74% of them seen only once. Sequencing was carried out using PBMCs. All receptors come from a woman aged 70-85 years in good health and CMV-seropositive.

This clone was seen a few times. This chain connects TRBV5-1 to TRBJ2-5, with D possibly being TRBD2 (6 bases). Germline assignment: CDR1 SGHRS and CDR2 YFSETQ. V lost 4 bases to trimming and J lost 7 bases, with 8 bases between them. This CDR3 region has 11 residues. The CDR3 nucleotides read TGCGCCAGCAGCCGGGAGTTGACCCAGTACTTC. Translation gives CASSRELTQYF.

J is TRBJ2-2 and V is TRBV28, with 12 bases lining up with TRBD2. Germline V lookup: CDR1 MDHEN, CDR2 SYDVKM. The CDR3 covers 16 residues. Trimming removed 6 bases from V and 4 bases from J; junction bases left unmatched: 6. The CDR3, as DNA: TGTGCCAGCAGCCCTAGCGGGAGGGCAGGCACCGGGGAGCTGTTTTTT. This encodes CASSPSGRAGTGELFF.

This sequence joins TRBV4-1 and TRBJ2-7, with a weak D call TRBD1 (6 bases). CDR3 length equals 12 residues. CDR1 and CDR2 from the germline V gene are MGHRA and YSYEKL. V was trimmed by 4 bases and J by 6 bases, leaving 10 bases between them. CDR3 in DNA: TGCGCCAGCAGCCCCCAGGGGACCGAGCAGTACTTC. It is translated as CASSPQGTEQYF.

The chain joins TRBV19 to TRBJ2-5; 7 bases agree with TRBD2. V dropped 6 bases and J dropped 1; count of bases not matched to a gene: 8. Germline assignment: CDR1 LNHDA and CDR2 SQIVND (reference sequence). The CDR3 has 15 amino acids. In nucleotides, the CDR3 is TGTGCCAGTAGACCAGCGGGGAGTGGCCAAGAGACCCAGTACTTC. Translating gives CASRPAGSGQETQYF.

This rearrangement joins TRBV7-2 to TRBJ2-7; 8 bases fit TRBD2. Trimming at V came to 4 bases and at J to 6 bases, leaving 11 bases not matched to a gene. Germline values: CDR1 SGHTA, CDR2 FQGNSA. CDR3 length: 15 amino acids. The CDR3 here is CASSSRGGGMLEQYF. The CDR3 DNA is TGTGCCAGCAGCTCGCGGGGCGGGGGGATGCTCGAGCAGTACTTC.

The chain couples TRBV4-1 to TRBJ2-7; TRBD2 agrees at 9 bases. CDR3 length equals 15 residues. Germline loops: CDR1 MGHRA, CDR2 YSYEKL. V trimming: 4 bases; J trimming: 2 bases; junction bases outside the gene matches: 6. The CDR3 nucleotides read TGCGCCAGCAGCCCTATAGCGGGGGCCGCCTACGAGCAGTACTTC. It yields the protein CASSPIAGAAYEQYF.

The chain employs TRBV29-1 and TRBJ2-1; perhaps TRBD2 as D (6 bases). The CDR3 length is 13 residues. Looked up from germline, CDR1 is SQVTM and CDR2 is ANQGSEA. The V and J ends lost 2 bases and 9 bases respectively, with 14 bases between them. The chain's CDR3 is CSVELSRGGEQFF. In DNA form, the CDR3 reads TGCAGCGTTGAACTCTCACGGGGAGGTGAGCAGTTCTTC.

This chain links TRBV5-4 with TRBJ1-4, with D perhaps matching TRBD1 (6 bases). This CDR3 comprises 15 residues. V dropped 4 bases and J dropped 5 bases, with 15 bases sitting between them. In germline, CDR1 is SGHNT, CDR2 YYREEE (reference sequence). The CDR3 sequence is CASSVRQAGNEKLFF. CDR3 sequence (DNA): TGTGCCAGCAGCGTTAGACAGGCGGGCAATGAAAAACTGTTTTTT.

DNA for the CDR3: TGTGCCAGTAGTATAGACCTCTCTGGGGCCAACGTCCTGACTTTC. Protein sequence: CASSIDLSGANVLTF. V usage is TRBV19 and J usage is TRBJ2-6; D not certain. Germline CDR1 is LNHDA and CDR2 is SQIVND (reference sequence). V gave up 0 bases and J gave up 0 bases, with 3 bases separating them. The CDR3 covers 15 residues.

The chain joins TRBV19 to TRBJ2-7, with TRBD1 identical over 10 bases. This CDR3 is built from 16 residues. Germline-derived CDR1 and CDR2 are LNHDA and SQIVND (reference sequence). Trimming took 4 bases from V and 6 from J; bases not matched to a gene: 12. The CDR3 loop reads CASSNLPGQGHCEQYF. The CDR3 DNA sequence: TGTGCCAGTAGTAATCTCCCGGGACAGGGGCACTGCGAGCAGTACTTC.